Each of the 7 T cell receptor beta chains below was sequenced from the same sample in a study of cytotoxic CD8 clonotypes in ibrutinib-treated CLL. TCRdb's table, derived via immunoSEQ multiplex PCR, lists solely in-frame clones and lacks some. The sample consists of approximately 350,000 clones, roughly two thirds of them appearing once. Sequenced here: PBMCs, sampled after 36 months of ibrutinib treatment. The source of these receptors is a human donor with chronic lymphocytic leukemia.

The chain couples TRBV7-8 to TRBJ1-2; no definite D call. The CDR3 runs to 15 residues. In germline, CDR1 is SGHVS, CDR2 FQNEAQ. V was clipped by 5 bases and J by 4 bases, with 17 bases between them. Here the CDR3 DNA reads TGTGCCAGCAGCCCACTTCGCACGACGGCCTATGGCTACACCTTC. Translation: CASSPLRTTAYGYTF. The complete variable domain, with remaining parts taken from reference TRBV7-8 and TRBJ1-2, reads GAGVSQSPRYKVAKRGQDVALRCDPISGHVSLFWYQQALGQGPEFLTYFQNEAQLDKSGLPSDRFFAERPEGSVSTLKIQRTQQEDSAVYLCASSPLRTTAYGYTFGSGTRLTVV.

The chain combines TRBV2 with TRBJ2-6; no firm D call. This CDR3 is 17 amino acids long. Trimming pared 3 bases from V and 0 bases from J, leaving 12 bases between. CDR1 is SNHLY, CDR2 FYNNEI, per germline. For the CDR3, the DNA is TGTGCCAGCAGTGATTGGACCGCCCGCTCTGGGGCCAACGTCCTGACTTTC. It yields the protein CASSDWTARSGANVLTF. The full variable domain, in which reference TRBV2 and TRBJ2-6 provide the parts outside the CDR3, is EPEVTQTPSHQVTQMGQEVILRCVPISNHLYFYWYRQILGQKVEFLVSFYNNEISEKSEIFDDQFSVERPDGSNFTLKIRSTKLEDSAMYFCASSDWTARSGANVLTFGAGSRLTVL.

This chain uses TRBV10-3 with TRBJ1-2; D is unresolved. CDR1 and CDR2 (germline): ENHRY, SYGVKD. The germline V and J ends were trimmed by 0 bases and 8 bases, with 10 bases remaining between them. CDR3 size: 13 residues. The CDR3 region has the DNA TGTGCCATCAGTGAGTCGCCTTCGCGGGGCTACACCTTC. This encodes CAISESPSRGYTF.

The chain links TRBV6-4 to TRBJ2-3; 10 nucleotides agree with TRBD2. Per germline, CDR1 MRHNA and CDR2 SNTAGT. The CDR3 loop spans 17 amino acids. Germline trimming cut 5 bases from V and 1 base from J; bases unmatched to any gene: 9. The CDR3 nucleotides read TGTGCCAGCAGTCGACTAGCGGGTAGTTTTCGCACAGATACGCAGTATTTT. Residues: CASSRLAGSFRTDTQYF.

This chain joins TRBV27 and TRBJ2-5, with TRBD2 matching 13 bases. The CDR3 totals 17 residues. V lost 2 bases to trimming and J lost 4 bases; unmatched junction nucleotides: 7. Germline-derived CDR1 and CDR2 are MNHEY and SMNVEV (reference sequence). Here the CDR3 DNA reads TGTGCCAGCAGTTTAGTTGGACTAGCGGGAGTCCGAGAGACCCAGTACTTC. Translation gives CASSLVGLAGVRETQYF.

In its sample, this clone was seen a few times. The chain carries TRBV4-1 and TRBJ1-1, with 7 positions matching TRBD1. CDR1 is MGHRA, CDR2 YSYEKL, per germline. V was pared by 1 base and J by 2 bases, with 7 bases of the junction left unmatched. The CDR3 is 16 residues long. The CDR3 nucleotides are TGCGCCAGCAGCCAAGGGACCTGGGACAGAAACACTGAAGCTTTCTTT. Protein: CASSQGTWDRNTEAFF.

J is TRBJ2-7 and V is TRBV20-1, with a possible D match to TRBD2 (6 bases). Per germline, CDR1 DFQATT and CDR2 SNEGSKA (reference sequence). The CDR3 runs to 11 residues. CDR3 loop: CSWAGMYEQYF. The CDR3, as DNA: TGCAGCTGGGCGGGGATGTACGAGCAGTACTTC.